These 31 T cell receptor beta chains came from one sample sequenced in a study of cytomegalovirus exposure and HLA in healthy donors. Amplification used 60 Vbeta primers and 13 Jbeta primers. Repertoires were generated with immunoSEQ multiplex PCR, while TCRdb's copy carries only in-frame clones and drops some. The repertoire holds about 190,000 clones, 80% to 90% seen once, with approximately 0.31% in the top ten. Sequenced input: PBMCs. These TCRs come from a woman aged 25 to 39 in good health and CMV-seronegative.

The chain is built from TRBV9 and TRBJ2-1, with TRBD2 matching 12 bases. With 2 bases clipped from V and 6 bases from J, the junction kept 3 bases outside the gene matches. The CDR3 is 15 amino acids. CDR1 and CDR2 from the germline V gene are SGDLS and YYNGEE. The DNA of the CDR3 is TGTGCCAGCAGCGTTCTAGCGGGGGGGTTCAATGAGCAGTTCTTC. This encodes CASSVLAGGFNEQFF.

The chain joins TRBV21-1 to TRBJ1-3. TRBV21-1 is given as a pseudogene. The CDR3 extends over 16 amino acids. The CDR3 region is CASSKVEKASGNTIYF. CDR3 sequence (DNA): TGTGCCAGCAGCAAAGTAGAGAAAGCCTCTGGAAACACCATATATTTT.

This clone was recorded only once. The same CDR3 is also encoded by other DNA sequences in this sample. The chain employs TRBV5-1 and TRBJ2-7; maybe TRBD2 (6 bases). CDR3 length: 14 residues. Germline CDR1 and CDR2: SGHRS and YFSETQ. V lost 0 bases to trimming and J lost 4 bases, with 11 bases between them. DNA for the CDR3: TGCGCCAGCAGCTTGGGTAGCGGCCCTTACGAGCAGTACTTC. It codes for CASSLGSGPYEQYF.

The V and J genes are TRBV2 and TRBJ1-2, with 9 bases identical to TRBD1. With 6 bases clipped from V and 8 bases from J, the junction kept 7 bases outside the gene matches. The CDR3 runs to 13 residues. CDR1 and CDR2 (germline): SNHLY, FYNNEI. Written as DNA, the CDR3 is TGTGCCAGCAGCCCCGGGACAGGGCGCGGCTACACCTTC. This translates into CASSPGTGRGYTF. The variable domain in full, completed from reference TRBV2 and TRBJ1-2, reads EPEVTQTPSHQVTQMGQEVILRCVPISNHLYFYWYRQILGQKVEFLVSFYNNEISEKSEIFDDQFSVERPDGSNFTLKIRSTKLEDSAMYFCASSPGTGRGYTFGSGTRLTVV.

The V and J genes are TRBV11-3 and TRBJ2-3; 8 bases fit TRBD1. The length of the CDR3 is 15 residues. Germline V gene data show CDR1 as SGHNT and CDR2 as YENEEA. V was pared by 1 base and J by 4 bases, with 4 bases of the junction left unmatched. The CDR3 here is CASSLGPGGSDTQYF. CDR3 coding DNA: TGTGCCAGCAGCTTAGGGCCAGGGGGCTCAGATACGCAGTATTTT.

The chain has TRBV29-1 and TRBJ2-1; 7 bases align to TRBD1. CDR1 and CDR2 (germline): SQVTM, ANQGSEA. V shed 2 bases, J shed 2 bases, and the junction held 3 bases outside the gene matches. The CDR3 sequence is 14 residues long. The CDR3 loop is CSVEKQGAYNEQFF. CDR3 nucleotide sequence: TGCAGCGTTGAAAAGCAGGGGGCCTACAATGAGCAGTTCTTC.

The rearrangement uses TRBV10-3 and TRBJ2-5, with 7 bases matching TRBD1. V was clipped by 0 bases and J by 6 bases; unmatched bases: 13. The CDR3 spans 17 residues. Germline loops: CDR1 ENHRY, CDR2 SYGVKD. The CDR3 nucleotides read TGTGCCATCAGTGAGTCTTACACAGGGGCCGCCGGGAAGACCCAGTACTTC. It translates to CAISESYTGAAGKTQYF.

J is TRBJ1-3 and V is TRBV5-1; 7 nucleotides agree with TRBD1. CDR3 length: 17 residues. Germline V CDR1 and CDR2: SGHRS, YFSETQ. Trimming took 2 bases from V and 0 from J; bases not matched to a gene: 8. CDR3 amino acids: CASSFAGAGGSGNTIYF. The CDR3 coding sequence is TGCGCCAGCAGCTTCGCCGGGGCAGGGGGCTCTGGAAACACCATATATTTT.

The V call is TRBV27, the J call TRBJ2-3; 8 bases match TRBD2. Trimming at V came to 8 bases and at J to 6 bases, leaving 13 bases not matched to a gene. From germline, CDR1 is MNHEY and CDR2 SMNVEV (reference sequence). The CDR3 totals 15 residues. This CDR3 reads CASWGVTGGPDTQYF. CDR3 in DNA: TGTGCCAGCTGGGGCGTGACGGGGGGGCCGGATACGCAGTATTTT.

The V and J genes are TRBV2 and TRBJ1-5; 7 nucleotides agree with TRBD1. V was pared by 4 bases and J by 6 bases, with 6 bases of the junction left unmatched. The CDR3 is made up of 14 amino acids. CDR1 is SNHLY, CDR2 FYNNEI, per germline. The CDR3 DNA reads as TGTGCCAGCAGTGGACAGGGTGTCGTTCAGCCCCAGCATTTT. Its protein is CASSGQGVVQPQHF.

The CDR3 is CASSQREPRGDEQFF. For the CDR3, the DNA is TGCGCCAGCAGCCAGCGGGAGCCGCGAGGGGATGAGCAGTTCTTC. The rearrangement joins TRBV4-1 to TRBJ2-1; TRBD2 aligns across 7 bases. Germline V CDR1 and CDR2: MGHRA, YSYEKL. Trimming at V came to 3 bases and at J to 8 bases, leaving 10 bases not matched to a gene. The CDR3 sequence is 15 residues long.

This rearrangement joins TRBV7-8 to TRBJ2-2; D is ambiguous. Between the trimmed V and J ends, which lost 3 bases and 6 bases, there was a span of 5 bases. The CDR3 runs to 12 residues. Germline V gene sequence: CDR1 SGHVS, CDR2 FQNEAQ. This CDR3 is CASSFEAGELFF. For the CDR3, the DNA is TGTGCCAGCAGCTTTGAGGCCGGGGAGCTGTTTTTT.

V is TRBV7-8 and J is TRBJ2-1, with 8 bases that match TRBD2. The germline gives CDR1 SGHVS, CDR2 FQNEAQ. CDR3 length: 16 amino acids. Trimming cost V 5 bases and J 5 bases; bases outside gene matches: 11. CDR3 nucleotide sequence: TGTGCCAGCAGCCCCTCGGGACTAGTAATGAACAATGAGCAGTTCTTC. Translation gives CASSPSGLVMNNEQFF.

This rearrangement joins TRBV2 to TRBJ1-5; D unclear. V was trimmed by 6 bases and J by 6 bases, leaving 12 bases between them. The CDR3 is 13 residues long. Germline V gives CDR1 SNHLY, CDR2 FYNNEI. CDR3 amino acids: CASSREYGQPQHF. DNA for the CDR3: TGTGCCAGCAGCCGGGAGTATGGTCAGCCCCAGCATTTT.

This chain joins TRBV2 and TRBJ2-5; 11 bases align to TRBD1. The length of the CDR3 is 14 residues. Germline loops: CDR1 SNHLY, CDR2 FYNNEI. V lost 8 bases, J lost 5 bases, and 7 bases stayed unmatched. The chain's CDR3 is CASGRDRGFETQYF. CDR3 DNA: TGTGCCAGCGGCCGGGACAGGGGGTTTGAGACCCAGTACTTC.

The chain carries TRBV5-1 and TRBJ1-4, with D possibly TRBD1 on 5 matching bases. CDR1 and CDR2 (germline): SGHRS, YFSETQ. Trimming pared 3 bases from V and 5 bases from J, leaving 14 bases between. The length of the CDR3 is 15 residues. This CDR3 reads CASSSHGGVNEKLFF. DNA of the CDR3: TGCGCCAGCAGCTCTCATGGGGGGGTCAATGAAAAACTGTTTTTT.

There are a few counts of this clone. This chain connects TRBV27 to TRBJ2-7; 9 positions agree with TRBD2. Trimming removed 2 bases from V and 2 bases from J; junction bases left unmatched: 10. The CDR3 spans 17 residues. Germline CDR1 and CDR2: MNHEY and SMNVEV (reference sequence). CDR3 nucleotides: TGTGCCAGCAGTTTAGGTGGTAGCGGGAGTTTCCCCTACGAGCAGTACTTC. Its protein is CASSLGGSGSFPYEQYF.

V and J are TRBV7-8 and TRBJ2-5; 10 bases are shared with TRBD2. The CDR3 consists of 16 residues. Germline V gene sequence: CDR1 SGHVS, CDR2 FQNEAQ. The trim removed 4 bases at V and 2 bases at J, leaving 7 bases unmatched. The CDR3 nucleotides read TGTGCCAGCAGCTCATTTGGGACTAGCGCACAAGAGACCCAGTACTTC. Amino acid sequence: CASSSFGTSAQETQYF.

The chain links TRBV18 to TRBJ2-7, with D perhaps matching TRBD2 (5 bases). Trimming shortened V by 3 bases and J by 2 bases, and 14 bases separated the two germline ends. CDR1 KGHSH and CDR2 LQKENI come from the germline V gene. This CDR3 contains 15 residues. Here the CDR3 reads CASSPRGSDTYEQYF. CDR3 coding DNA: TGTGCCAGCTCACCCCGAGGGTCCGATACCTACGAGCAGTACTTC.

The rearrangement links TRBV6-1 to TRBJ2-1; 11 nucleotides line up with TRBD2. This CDR3 is 15 amino acids long. V lost 7 bases to trimming and J lost 4 bases; unmatched junction nucleotides: 6. Germline-derived CDR1 and CDR2 are MNHNS and SASEGT. The CDR3 DNA is TGTGCCAGCATTCTTAGCGGGGGGGAATACAATGAGCAGTTCTTC. Its protein is CASILSGGEYNEQFF.

The sample holds a few counts of this clone. The chain uses TRBV2 and TRBJ1-2, with a possible D match to TRBD1 (5 bases). Trimming cost V 8 bases and J 8 bases, with 18 bases left between them. The CDR3 is 13 amino acids. Looked up from germline, CDR1 is SNHLY and CDR2 is FYNNEI. This CDR3 is CASLEGMGGGYTF. The DNA of the CDR3 is TGTGCCAGCCTGGAGGGGATGGGTGGGGGCTACACCTTC.

The genes are TRBV27 and TRBJ2-7; no definite D call. Germline-derived CDR1 and CDR2 are MNHEY and SMNVEV (reference sequence). The CDR3 covers 13 residues. The V end lost 5 bases, the J end lost 2 bases, and 10 bases lay between the germline ends. The CDR3 nucleotides read TGTGCCAGCAGTCGAACTGTAGCCTACGAGCAGTACTTC. Translated: CASSRTVAYEQYF.

The chain recombines TRBV10-3 with TRBJ1-2; 9 bases match TRBD1. The ends lost 2 bases at V and 8 bases at J; junction bases unmatched: 9. Per the germline V gene, CDR1 is ENHRY and CDR2 is SYGVKD. The CDR3 contains 15 residues. The CDR3 is CAISERTGDYRGYTF. CDR3 nucleotides: TGTGCCATCAGTGAGCGGACAGGGGATTATAGAGGCTACACCTTC.

This chain uses TRBV30 with TRBJ2-3, with a weak D call TRBD1 (5 bases). V shed 4 bases and J shed 2 bases, with 10 bases lying between them. The CDR3 is 13 residues long. The germline V gene encodes CDR1 GTSNPN and CDR2 SVGIG (reference sequence). The CDR3 sequence: CAWTGISTDTQYF. The CDR3 DNA follows: TGTGCCTGGACAGGGATCTCCACAGATACGCAGTATTTT.

The V gene is TRBV5-6, the J gene TRBJ1-1; 9 nucleotides agree with TRBD1. The CDR3 extends over 17 amino acids. CDR1 and CDR2 (germline): SGHDT, YYEEEE. The ends lost 4 bases at V and 6 bases at J; junction bases unmatched: 16. CDR3 nucleotides: TGTGCCAGCAGCAAAATCACCCGGGACAGGGTAAAGGCTGAAGCTTTCTTT. It translates to CASSKITRDRVKAEAFF.

V usage is TRBV6-1 and J usage is TRBJ2-1; TRBD2 matches 14 bases. V dropped 5 bases and J dropped 8; count of bases not matched to a gene: 11. From germline, CDR1 is MNHNS and CDR2 SASEGT. This CDR3 is 17 amino acids long. The DNA of the CDR3 is TGTGCCAGCAGTCAAGGACTAGCGGGGGGACCGGGGGATGAGCAGTTCTTC. Translation: CASSQGLAGGPGDEQFF.

This rearrangement joins TRBV28 to TRBJ1-5, with 7 nucleotides matching TRBD1. Germline CDR1 MDHEN, CDR2 SYDVKM. V shed 5 bases and J 7 bases; nucleotides not matched to a gene: 11. This CDR3 is 15 amino acids long. In nucleotides, the CDR3 is TGTGCCAGCAGTCCGACGGACAGGTCTGTCCAGCCCCAGCATTTT. This codes for CASSPTDRSVQPQHF.

This rearrangement joins TRBV27 to TRBJ2-7, with D perhaps TRBD2 (6 bases). Trimming pared 4 bases from V and 1 base from J, leaving 8 bases between. This CDR3 comprises 13 residues. Per the germline V gene, CDR1 is MNHEY and CDR2 is SMNVEV (reference sequence). The CDR3 DNA follows: TGTGCCAGCAGTTGGGGGGAGTCCTACGAGCAGTACTTC. Translating it yields CASSWGESYEQYF.

This sequence joins TRBV6-1 and TRBJ1-1; D remains unclear. CDR3 length: 13 residues. Germline loops: CDR1 MNHNS, CDR2 SASEGT. Trimming took 1 base from V and 4 from J, leaving 7 bases between them. CDR3 loop: CASSEGWSTEAFF. In nucleotides, the CDR3 is TGTGCCAGCAGTGAAGGGTGGAGCACTGAAGCTTTCTTT.

The sample holds one count of this clone. This chain uses TRBV5-4 with TRBJ2-1, with 10 bases identical to TRBD2. CDR3 length equals 16 residues. Per the germline V gene, CDR1 is SGHNT and CDR2 is YYREEE (reference sequence). V trimming: 3 bases; J trimming: 4 bases; junction bases outside the gene matches: 7. CDR3 in DNA: TGTGCCAGCAGCTCGAGTCTAGCGGGGGTTTACAATGAGCAGTTCTTC. Its translation: CASSSSLAGVYNEQFF. Full variable domain (remainder filled in from reference TRBV5-4 and TRBJ2-1): ETGVTQSPTHLIKTRGQQVTLRCSSQSGHNTVSWYQQALGQGPQFIFQYYREEENGRGNFPPRFSGLQFPNYSSELNVNALELDDSALYLCASSSSLAGVYNEQFFGPGTRLTVL.

The table lists this clone with a count of one. The chain recombines TRBV28 with TRBJ2-1; 13 bases map to TRBD2. J lost 7 bases, V lost 4 bases, and 10 bases had no gene match. This CDR3 comprises 17 residues. The germline gives CDR1 MDHEN, CDR2 SYDVKM. CDR3 in DNA: TGTGCCAGCAGTTCCCCTCGGACTAGCGGGAGTTGGAATGAGCAGTTCTTC. Protein: CASSSPRTSGSWNEQFF. The full variable domain, its missing parts supplied by reference TRBV28 and TRBJ2-1, is DVKVTQSSRYLVKRTGEKVFLECVQDMDHENMFWYRQDPGLGLRLIYFSYDVKMKEKGDIPEGYSVSREKKERFSLILESASTNQTSMYLCASSSPRTSGSWNEQFFGPGTRLTVL.